The rows below give T cell receptor beta chains drawn from one sample of a study of blood T cell repertoires in COVID-19. Libraries were prepared by immunoSEQ multiplex PCR; TCRdb keeps only in-frame clonotypes and omits some of them. The sample contains some 48,000 clones, under 90% of which appear only once. Input material: peripheral blood. The receptors shown here come from an elderly woman with COVID-19, enrolled during active disease. CDR3s include the opening cysteine and the closing phenylalanine or tryptophan. The D gene is left open where the match is weak. Clone size, where shown, is once, few, many, or a class for clones that have expanded.

TRBJ1-2 - 14 - TRBV15 CATSRDGGARGYTF TGTGCCACCAGCAGAGATGGAGGGGCGCGGGGCTACACCTTC
TRBJ2-7 TRBD1 14 - TRBV3-1/TRBV3-2 CASSQGRGHYEQYF TGTGCCAGCAGCCAAGGAAGGGGGCACTACGAGCAGTACTTC
TRBJ1-2 TRBD1 16 - TRBV5-1 CASTPGPDRPLYGYTF TGCGCCAGCACCCCTGGGCCGGACAGGCCACTCTATGGCTACACCTTC
TRBJ1-2 - 17 - TRBV5-1 CASSRPAQGPVSNGYTF TGCGCCAGCAGCCGGCCGGCCCAGGGGCCCGTTTCGAATGGCTACACCTTC
TRBJ1-2 TRBD1 13 - TRBV12-3/TRBV12-4 CASSRDRGGGYTF TGTGCCAGCAGCCGGGACAGGGGGGGTGGCTACACCTTC
TRBJ2-5 - 12 - TRBV24-1 CATSDPLETQYF TGTGCCACCAGTGATCCTTTGGAGACCCAGTACTTC
TRBJ1-1 - 10 - TRBV2 CASSEGGAFF TGTGCCAGCAGTGAGGGGGGAGCTTTCTTT
TRBJ1-5 - 13 - TRBV7-7 CASSLTDNQPQHF TGTGCTAGCAGCCTAACAGATAATCAGCCCCAGCATTTT
TRBJ1-2 TRBD1 13 - TRBV5-4 CASSRGTGDGYTF TGTGCCAGCAGCAGAGGGACAGGGGATGGCTACACCTTC
TRBJ2-2 TRBD1 15 medium-sized TRBV9 CASSAGQGLAGELFF TGTGCCAGCAGCGCCGGACAGGGGTTAGCCGGGGAGCTGTTTTTT
TRBJ2-7 TRBD2 16 - TRBV6-6 CASSYSIGTTLYEQYF TGTGCCAGCAGTTACTCGATAGGGACTACCCTTTACGAGCAGTACTTC
TRBJ1-2 - 12 - TRBV7-9 CASQGLLVGYTF TGTGCCAGTCAGGGATTACTGGTTGGCTACACCTTC
TRBJ2-7 - 15 - TRBV28 CASSLRGRVSYEQYF TGTGCCAGCAGTTTACGAGGGCGGGTATCCTACGAGCAGTACTTC
TRBJ1-1 TRBD1 16 - TRBV5-1 CASSLGDRGLNTEAFF TGCGCCAGCAGCTTGGGGGACAGGGGCTTGAACACTGAAGCTTTCTTT
TRBJ2-5 - 14 once TRBV7-9 CASSPPMGLETQYF TGTGCCAGCAGCCCCCCAATGGGCCTAGAGACCCAGTACTTC
TRBJ1-1 TRBD1 15 - TRBV5-4 CASSGGQGIDTEAFF TGTGCCAGCAGCGGAGGACAGGGGATCGACACTGAAGCTTTCTTT
TRBJ2-3 - 15 - TRBV11-3 CASSLARTAAGTQYF TGTGCCAGCAGCTTAGCCCGGACTGCGGCCGGTACGCAGTATTTT
TRBJ1-1 TRBD1 17 - TRBV30 CAWGPRTGEMLNTEAFF TGTGCCTGGGGCCCTAGGACAGGAGAAATGTTGAACACTGAAGCTTTCTTT
TRBJ1-2 - 14 - TRBV5-1 CASQSAASGGGYTF TGCGCCAGCCAATCCGCGGCGTCCGGGGGTGGCTACACCTTC
TRBJ2-7 TRBD1 14 once TRBV7-2 CASSRTGGPYEQYF TGTGCCAGCAGCAGAACAGGGGGCCCCTACGAGCAGTACTTC
TRBJ2-1 - 18 - TRBV7-2 CASSLDGLGGSGYNEQFF TGTGCCAGCAGCTTAGATGGTCTGGGTGGGAGCGGTTACAATGAGCAGTTCTTC
TRBJ1-2 TRBD1 15 - TRBV6-6 CASSYPGQGRYGYTF TGTGCCAGCAGTTACCCGGGACAGGGAAGATATGGCTACACCTTC
TRBJ1-6 - 16 - TRBV10-1 CASSESEGRENSPLHF TGCGCCAGCAGTGAGTCAGAGGGTAGGGAAAATTCACCCCTCCACTTT
TRBJ2-7 TRBD2 13 - TRBV19 CASSPGRSYEQYF TGTGCCAGTAGTCCCGGGAGGAGCTACGAGCAGTACTTC
TRBJ1-1 - 14 - TRBV19 CASSLKTVNTEAFF TGTGCCAGTAGCCTGAAGACAGTGAACACTGAAGCTTTCTTT
TRBJ2-5 TRBD2 14 - TRBV5-6 CASRLGGVGETQYF TGTGCCAGCAGGCTCGGGGGGGTCGGAGAGACCCAGTACTTC
TRBJ1-2 TRBD1 15 - TRBV7-9 CASSPPTGGKYGYTF TGTGCCAGCAGCCCCCCGACAGGGGGGAAGTATGGCTACACCTTC
TRBJ2-1 TRBD2 13 - TRBV24-1 CATQREGYNEQFF TGTGCCACCCAGCGGGAGGGTTACAATGAGCAGTTCTTC
TRBJ2-7 TRBD2 15 - TRBV3-1/TRBV3-2 CASSQTSGSNYEQYF TGTGCCAGCAGCCAAACTAGCGGGAGTAACTACGAGCAGTACTTC
TRBJ1-1 - 15 many TRBV19 CASRIQGPQNTEAFF TGTGCCAGTAGGATTCAGGGGCCCCAGAACACTGAAGCTTTCTTT
TRBJ1-1 TRBD1 13 - TRBV11-1 CASSFTQGIEAFF TGTGCCAGCAGCTTCACACAGGGGATTGAAGCTTTCTTT
TRBJ2-5 TRBD2 15 - TRBV7-3 CASSQTSGGYETQYF TGTGCCAGCAGCCAGACTAGCGGGGGGTACGAGACCCAGTACTTC
TRBJ2-1 - 16 - TRBV11-1 CASSIIQASSYNEQFF TGTGCCAGCAGCATTATACAGGCCTCCTCCTACAATGAGCAGTTCTTC
TRBJ2-3 - 14 - TRBV5-1 CASSVTSGTDTQYF TGCGCCAGCAGTGTGACCAGCGGCACAGATACGCAGTATTTT
TRBJ1-5 - 15 once TRBV23-1 CASSLRKGGNQPQHF TGCGCCAGCAGTCTAAGGAAGGGGGGGAATCAGCCCCAGCATTTT
TRBJ1-2 - 13 - TRBV27 CASSPQINYGYTF TGTGCCAGCAGTCCTCAGATTAACTATGGCTACACCTTC
TRBJ2-6 TRBD1 16 - TRBV28 CASNRGPRSGANVLTF TGTGCCAGTAACAGGGGGCCTCGCTCTGGGGCCAACGTCCTGACTTTC
TRBJ1-3 - 14 - TRBV5-1 CASSTGNSGNTIYF TGCGCCAGCAGTACAGGCAACTCTGGAAACACCATATATTTT
TRBJ2-5 TRBD2 15 - TRBV5-1 CASSWAGGPQETQYF TGCGCCAGCAGCTGGGCGGGGGGGCCTCAAGAGACCCAGTACTTC
TRBJ2-1 - 16 - TRBV7-8 CASSFRVPRRGNEQFF TGTGCCAGCAGCTTCCGGGTCCCCCGCCGAGGTAATGAGCAGTTCTTC
TRBJ1-1 - 14 - TRBV7-9 CASTDWGGGTEAFF TGTGCCAGCACCGACTGGGGGGGAGGCACTGAAGCTTTCTTT
TRBJ1-3 - 13 - TRBV9 CASSRGSGNTIYF TGTGCCAGCAGCCGGGGGTCTGGAAACACCATATATTTT
TRBJ1-1 - 15 - TRBV5-1 CASREGVGMNTEAFF TGCGCCAGCAGGGAAGGGGTAGGTATGAACACTGAAGCTTTCTTT
TRBJ2-7 - 14 - TRBV28 CASSGVEKTYEQYF TGTGCCAGCAGCGGGGTAGAAAAGACCTACGAGCAGTACTTC
TRBJ2-3 - 13 - TRBV4-1 CASSQAGTDTQYF TGCGCCAGCAGCCAAGCCGGGACAGATACGCAGTATTTT
TRBJ1-1 TRBD1 14 - TRBV27 CASSAQGVYTEAFF TGTGCCAGCAGTGCGCAGGGGGTGTACACTGAAGCTTTCTTT
TRBJ1-2 TRBD1 13 - TRBV7-6 CASSPDRAYGYTF TGTGCCAGCAGCCCGGACAGGGCCTATGGCTACACCTTC
TRBJ1-2 - 11 - TRBV28 CASAINYGYTF TGTGCCAGCGCGATAAACTATGGCTACACCTTC
TRBJ1-1 TRBD1 14 - TRBV6-4 CASTARTGGTEAFF TGTGCCAGCACTGCCCGGACAGGGGGCACTGAAGCTTTCTTT
TRBJ1-1 - 12 - TRBV3-1/TRBV3-2 CASSTLQGTAFF TGTGCCAGCAGTACCCTACAGGGTACGGCTTTCTTT
TRBJ1-2 - 14 - TRBV5-1 CASSLGGRNYGYTF TGCGCCAGCAGCTTGGGTGGGAGAAACTATGGCTACACCTTC
TRBJ2-1 - 15 few TRBV5-1 CASLAGGTNYNEQFF TGCGCCAGCCTGGCAGGAGGGACCAACTACAATGAGCAGTTCTTC